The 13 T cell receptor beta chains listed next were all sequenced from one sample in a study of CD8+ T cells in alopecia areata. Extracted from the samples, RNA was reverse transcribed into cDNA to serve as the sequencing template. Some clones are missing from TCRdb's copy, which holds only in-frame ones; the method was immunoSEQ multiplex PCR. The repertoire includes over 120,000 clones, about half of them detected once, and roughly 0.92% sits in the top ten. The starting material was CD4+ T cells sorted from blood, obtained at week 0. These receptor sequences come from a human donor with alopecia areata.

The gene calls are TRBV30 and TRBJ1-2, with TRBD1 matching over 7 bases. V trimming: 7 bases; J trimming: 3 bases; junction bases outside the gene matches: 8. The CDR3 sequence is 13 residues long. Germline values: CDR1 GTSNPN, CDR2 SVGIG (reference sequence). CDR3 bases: TGTGCCTCCCGGGACAGCTTAGACTATGGCTACACCTTC. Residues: CASRDSLDYGYTF.

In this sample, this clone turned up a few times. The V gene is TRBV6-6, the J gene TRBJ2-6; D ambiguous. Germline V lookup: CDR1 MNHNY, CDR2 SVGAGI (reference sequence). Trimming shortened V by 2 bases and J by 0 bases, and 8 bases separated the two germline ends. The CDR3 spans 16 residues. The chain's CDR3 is CASSYPTLSGANVLTF. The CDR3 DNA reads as TGTGCCAGCAGTTACCCGACCCTCTCTGGGGCCAACGTCCTGACTTTC.

The CDR3 nucleotides are TGCAGCGTTGAATTCGGGATTACAGATACGCAGTATTTT. Its translation is CSVEFGITDTQYF. The genes are TRBV29-1 and TRBJ2-3; the D gene is possibly TRBD2 (5 bases). Germline-derived CDR1 and CDR2 are SQVTM and ANQGSEA. The CDR3 length is 13 residues. V lost 2 bases to trimming and J lost 3 bases, with 9 bases between them.

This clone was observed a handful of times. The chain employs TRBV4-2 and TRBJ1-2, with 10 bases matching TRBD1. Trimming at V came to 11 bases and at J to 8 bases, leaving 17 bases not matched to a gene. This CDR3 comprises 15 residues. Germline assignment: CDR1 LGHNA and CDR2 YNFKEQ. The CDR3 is CASSLGQGMQAGYTF. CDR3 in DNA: TGTGCCTCCTCCTTGGGACAGGGGATGCAAGCAGGCTACACCTTC.

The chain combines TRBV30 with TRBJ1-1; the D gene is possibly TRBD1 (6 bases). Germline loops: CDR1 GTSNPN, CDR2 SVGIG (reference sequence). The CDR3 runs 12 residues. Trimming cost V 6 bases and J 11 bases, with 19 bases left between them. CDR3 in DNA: TGTGCCTGCCGTTTCCACAGGGAAGGGGCTTTCTTT. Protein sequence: CACRFHREGAFF.

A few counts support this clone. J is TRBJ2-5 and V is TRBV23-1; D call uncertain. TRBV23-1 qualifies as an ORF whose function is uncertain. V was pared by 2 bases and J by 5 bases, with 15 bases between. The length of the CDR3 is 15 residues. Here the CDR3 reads CASSQIQYGVETQYF. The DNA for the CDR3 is TGCGCCAGCAGTCAAATACAGTATGGGGTGGAGACCCAGTACTTC.

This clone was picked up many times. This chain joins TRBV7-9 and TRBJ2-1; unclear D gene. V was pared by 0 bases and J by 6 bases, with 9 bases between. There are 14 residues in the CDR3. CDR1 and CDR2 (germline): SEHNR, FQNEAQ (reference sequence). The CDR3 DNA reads TGTGCCAGCAGCTTAGCGGTGGTGAGCAATGAGCAGTTCTTC. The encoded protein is CASSLAVVSNEQFF.

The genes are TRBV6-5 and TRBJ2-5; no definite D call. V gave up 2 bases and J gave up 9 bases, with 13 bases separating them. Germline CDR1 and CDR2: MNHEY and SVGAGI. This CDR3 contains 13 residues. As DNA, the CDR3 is TGTGCCAGCAGTTACATGGATGTCGGGTCCCAGTACTTC. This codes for CASSYMDVGSQYF.

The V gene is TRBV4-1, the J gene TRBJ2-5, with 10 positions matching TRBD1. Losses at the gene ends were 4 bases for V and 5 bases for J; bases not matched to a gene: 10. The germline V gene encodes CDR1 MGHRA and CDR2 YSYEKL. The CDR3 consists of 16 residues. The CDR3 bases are TGCGCCAGCAGCCCTCAATGGGGGACAGGGGACGAGACCCAGTACTTC. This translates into CASSPQWGTGDETQYF.

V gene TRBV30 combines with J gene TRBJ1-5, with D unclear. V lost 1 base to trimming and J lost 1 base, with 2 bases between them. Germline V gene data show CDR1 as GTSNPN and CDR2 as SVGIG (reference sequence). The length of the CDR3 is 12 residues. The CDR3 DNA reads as TGTGCCTGGAGTGCGAGCAATCAGCCCCAGCATTTT. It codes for CAWSASNQPQHF.

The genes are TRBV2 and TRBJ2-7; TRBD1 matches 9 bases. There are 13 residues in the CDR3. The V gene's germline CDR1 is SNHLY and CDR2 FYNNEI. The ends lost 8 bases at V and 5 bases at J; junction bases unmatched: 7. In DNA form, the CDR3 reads TGTGCCAGCCGCGGGACAGGGACCAACGAGCAGTACTTC. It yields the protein CASRGTGTNEQYF. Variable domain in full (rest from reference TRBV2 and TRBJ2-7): EPEVTQTPSHQVTQMGQEVILRCVPISNHLYFYWYRQILGQKVEFLVSFYNNEISEKSEIFDDQFSVERPDGSNFTLKIRSTKLEDSAMYFCASRGTGTNEQYFGPGTRLTVT.

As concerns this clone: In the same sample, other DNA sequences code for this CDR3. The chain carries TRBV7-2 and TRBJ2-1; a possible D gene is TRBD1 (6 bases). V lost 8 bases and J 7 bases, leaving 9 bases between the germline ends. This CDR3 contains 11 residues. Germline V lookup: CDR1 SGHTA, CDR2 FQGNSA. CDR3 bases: TGTGCCAGCGGCAGGGGTAATGAGCAGTTCTTC. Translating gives CASGRGNEQFF.

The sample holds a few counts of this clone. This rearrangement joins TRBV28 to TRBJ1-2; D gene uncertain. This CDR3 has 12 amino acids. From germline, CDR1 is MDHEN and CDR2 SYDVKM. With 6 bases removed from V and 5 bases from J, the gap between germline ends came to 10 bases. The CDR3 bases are TGTGCCAGCAGGGGCAACAAATATGGCTACACCTTC. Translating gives CASRGNKYGYTF.